Following are 23 T cell receptor beta chains from one sample sequenced in a study of shared clonotypes between healthy human individuals. Using immunoSEQ multiplex PCR, the repertoire was profiled, and TCRdb retains in-frame clones only, with some absent. The repertoire has around 700,000 clones, 60% to 75% of them found once; the top ten carry around 1.7%. Sequences were obtained from memory CD4+ T cells sorted from blood. Subset indicated: CD45RA-negative fraction. These receptors were obtained from a woman in her 30s in good health.

The chain uses TRBV28 and TRBJ1-5, with D tentatively TRBD1 (6 bases). The CDR3 consists of 15 residues. Germline loops: CDR1 MDHEN, CDR2 SYDVKM. Trimming pared 7 bases from V and 4 bases from J, leaving 17 bases between. CDR3 nucleotides: TGTGCCAGCACCTTGAGGGGCCAGGGGAATCAGCCCCAGCATTTT. This codes for CASTLRGQGNQPQHF.

Only a few counts were recorded for this clone. The chain joins TRBV20-1 to TRBJ2-7; D call uncertain. The CDR3 spans 9 residues. Germline CDR1 reads DFQATT; CDR2 reads SNEGSKA (reference sequence). V dropped 8 bases and J dropped 11 bases, with 13 bases sitting between them. DNA of the CDR3: TGCAGTATGGTGTATCGGGAGTACTTC. It is translated as CSMVYREYF.

This sequence joins TRBV28 and TRBJ2-5; TRBD2 aligns across 12 bases. The CDR3 has 13 residues. CDR1 and CDR2 (germline): MDHEN, SYDVKM. V dropped 10 bases and J dropped 2; count of bases not matched to a gene: 2. The CDR3 is CATGLAGQETQYF. The CDR3 bases are TGTGCCACCGGACTAGCGGGACAAGAGACCCAGTACTTC.

This clone has a count of ten or more. V is TRBV5-1 and J is TRBJ1-5; D unclear. Germline V gene data show CDR1 as SGHRS and CDR2 as YFSETQ. V shed 5 bases and J shed 9 bases, with 15 bases lying between them. This CDR3 spans 13 amino acids. CDR3 sequence reads: CASSQEVDRPQHF. CDR3 nucleotide sequence: TGCGCCAGCAGTCAAGAGGTGGATAGGCCCCAGCATTTT.

J is TRBJ2-7 and V is TRBV21-1; the table gives TRBD2 as D, unverified against the DNA. TRBV21-1 counts as a pseudogene. This CDR3 has 14 amino acids. CDR3 sequence (DNA): TGTGCCAGCTACGACTACGTCCTTACTTACGAGCAGTACTTC. Amino acids: CASYDYVLTYEQYF.

The V gene is TRBV4-1, the J gene TRBJ2-3; 7 positions agree with TRBD2. CDR3 length: 16 residues. V trimming: 4 bases; J trimming: 3 bases; junction bases outside the gene matches: 10. Per the germline V gene, CDR1 is MGHRA and CDR2 is YSYEKL. The CDR3 protein is CASSRPERGGTDTQYF. The CDR3 nucleotides are TGCGCCAGCAGCCGCCCCGAGCGGGGTGGGACAGATACGCAGTATTTT.

A single count supports this clone. CDR3 coding DNA: TGTGCCAGCAGTGTCAGCACTAGCGGTGGAGAGACCCAGTACTTC. Translation: CASSVSTSGGETQYF. This chain joins TRBV2 and TRBJ2-5, with TRBD2 matching over 8 bases. J gave up 4 bases and V 4 bases, and 8 bases lay outside the gene matches. There are 15 residues in the CDR3. The germline gives CDR1 SNHLY, CDR2 FYNNEI.

This clone was seen a few times. The chain recombines TRBV6-5 with TRBJ1-5, with 8 nucleotides matching TRBD1. The CDR3 runs to 13 residues. Germline loops: CDR1 MNHEY, CDR2 SVGAGI. J lost 6 bases, V lost 10 bases, and 8 bases had no gene match. The CDR3 protein is CATRQGLSQPQHF. For the CDR3, the DNA is TGTGCCACAAGACAGGGGCTATCTCAGCCCCAGCATTTT.

The rearrangement links TRBV19 to TRBJ1-2, with D uncertain. Trimming removed 7 bases at V and 2 bases at J, with 5 bases between. This CDR3 has 11 residues. The germline gives CDR1 LNHDA, CDR2 SQIVND (reference sequence). The CDR3 here is CASTANYGYTF. The CDR3 DNA reads TGTGCCAGTACTGCGAACTATGGCTACACCTTC.

This chain uses TRBV18 with TRBJ2-3; 7 nucleotides line up with TRBD2. Germline loops: CDR1 KGHSH, CDR2 LQKENI. The CDR3 loop spans 16 amino acids. V shed 0 bases and J 0 bases; nucleotides not matched to a gene: 3. CDR3 region: CASSPPGTISTDTQYF. The DNA of the CDR3 is TGTGCCAGCTCACCACCTGGGACTATTAGCACAGATACGCAGTATTTT.

This clone was seen more than once but under ten times. The genes are TRBV25-1 and TRBJ1-1; TRBD1 matches at 7 bases. This CDR3 has 13 amino acids. Per the germline V gene, CDR1 is MGHDK and CDR2 is SYGVNS. Losses at the gene ends were 6 bases for V and 0 bases for J; bases not matched to a gene: 1. The DNA for the CDR3 is TGTGCCAGCAGGGGACAGATGAACACTGAAGCTTTCTTT. Protein sequence: CASRGQMNTEAFF.

Comments on this clone: This specimen includes other DNA sequences encoding the same CDR3. The rearrangement joins TRBV6-5 to TRBJ2-2, with 9 positions matching TRBD1. The CDR3 loop spans 15 amino acids. Trimming at V came to 5 bases and at J to 0 bases, leaving 1 base not matched to a gene. Germline V gene data show CDR1 as MNHEY and CDR2 as SVGAGI. CDR3 in amino acids: CASSRQGANTGELFF. DNA for the CDR3: TGTGCCAGCAGTCGACAGGGGGCGAACACCGGGGAGCTGTTTTTT.

This rearrangement joins TRBV19 to TRBJ1-2; no clear D. The CDR3 is 13 amino acids. Trimming shortened V by 0 bases and J by 8 bases, and 10 bases separated the two germline ends. Germline V CDR1 and CDR2: LNHDA, SQIVND (reference sequence). The CDR3 nucleotides read TGTGCCAGTAGTATAGACGGCCTTGGAGGCTACACCTTC. Amino acid sequence: CASSIDGLGGYTF.

This clone was observed a few times. The J gene is TRBJ1-5, the V gene TRBV7-2; a weak D match, TRBD1 (6 bases). Germline loops: CDR1 SGHTA, CDR2 FQGNSA. The CDR3 has 15 amino acids. The V end was cut by 4 bases, the J end by 2 bases, with 12 bases between. CDR3 loop: CASSYRGGGNQPQHF. CDR3 DNA sequence: TGTGCCAGCAGCTATAGAGGGGGTGGCAATCAGCCCCAGCATTTT.

The chain links TRBV30 to TRBJ2-3, with 8 bases lining up with TRBD2. Looked up from germline, CDR1 is GTSNPN and CDR2 is SVGIG (reference sequence). V lost 5 bases, J lost 8 bases, and 3 bases stayed unmatched. The CDR3 covers 11 residues. This CDR3 is CAWGTRATQYF. CDR3 DNA: TGTGCCTGGGGGACTAGGGCTACGCAGTATTTT.

CDR3 in amino acids: CASSPPLAGGPSEQFF. CDR3 DNA sequence: TGTGCCAGCAGCCCGCCACTAGCGGGAGGGCCGAGTGAGCAGTTCTTC. The chain employs TRBV28 and TRBJ2-1; 13 bases match TRBD2. From germline, CDR1 is MDHEN and CDR2 SYDVKM. The CDR3 loop spans 16 amino acids. J gave up 9 bases and V 6 bases, and 11 bases lay outside the gene matches.

This chain connects TRBV6-5 to TRBJ1-2, with unresolved D. The CDR3 is made up of 15 amino acids. Per the germline V gene, CDR1 is MNHEY and CDR2 is SVGAGI. V was pared by 0 bases and J by 8 bases, with 16 bases between. The CDR3 nucleotides are TGTGCCAGCAGTTACTCTGCGACTGCCTTGGGAGGCTACACCTTC. This codes for CASSYSATALGGYTF.

This clone was seen a handful of times. In the same sample, other DNA sequences code for this CDR3. The J gene is TRBJ2-3, the V gene TRBV5-1; a weak D match, TRBD2 (5 bases). The V end was cut by 3 bases, the J end by 2 bases, with 10 bases between. The CDR3 length is 14 residues. In germline, CDR1 is SGHRS, CDR2 YFSETQ. Here the CDR3 reads CASSSSGSTDTQYF. Here the CDR3 DNA reads TGCGCCAGCAGCTCCTCGGGATCCACAGATACGCAGTATTTT.

J is TRBJ2-1 and V is TRBV6-4, with 11 bases lining up with TRBD1. This CDR3 contains 15 residues. Trimming took 7 bases from V and 5 from J; bases not matched to a gene: 7. Germline lookup yields CDR1 MRHNA and CDR2 SNTAGT. CDR3 amino acids: CASTPGTGGNNEQFF. CDR3 bases: TGTGCCAGCACTCCCGGGACAGGGGGAAACAATGAGCAGTTCTTC.

The gene calls are TRBV30 and TRBJ1-1; D remains unclear. This CDR3 has 13 residues. Trimming left V 1 base short and J 1 base short, with 7 bases between. CDR1 is GTSNPN, CDR2 SVGIG, per germline (reference sequence). The CDR3 region has the DNA TGTGCCTGGAGTGGTCAGCCGAACACTGAAGCTTTCTTT. Translated, it gives CAWSGQPNTEAFF.

V gene TRBV2 combines with J gene TRBJ1-1; 7 bases are shared with TRBD1. The V segment lost 5 bases and the J segment 3 bases; nucleotides outside the gene matches: 3. From germline, CDR1 is SNHLY and CDR2 FYNNEI. This CDR3 has 13 amino acids. The CDR3 is CASSTGVHTEAFF. The CDR3 coding sequence is TGTGCCAGCAGTACAGGGGTACACACTGAAGCTTTCTTT.

The CDR3, as DNA: TGCAGTGCTAGGGGTAGGGACATTCAGTACTTC. It is translated as CSARGRDIQYF. This sequence joins TRBV20-1 and TRBJ2-4; D unclear. Germline V gene sequence: CDR1 DFQATT, CDR2 SNEGSKA (reference sequence). The CDR3 loop spans 11 amino acids. Trimming stripped 3 bases from V and 8 bases from J, with 8 bases between.

This rearrangement joins TRBV6-1 to TRBJ2-7; D unclear. V was pared by 7 bases and J by 2 bases, with 12 bases between. This CDR3 has 13 amino acids. Germline CDR1 and CDR2: MNHNS and SASEGT. DNA for the CDR3: TGTGCCAGCAAGCGTGGAGATACCTACGAGCAGTACTTC. This encodes CASKRGDTYEQYF.